The 16 T cell receptor beta chains reported below all come from one sample, sequenced in a study of T cell responses to AZD1222 COVID-19 vaccine. TCRdb's table, derived via immunoSEQ multiplex PCR, lists solely in-frame clones and lacks some. The sample yields about 120,000 clones, 80% to 90% seen once. The sequenced sample was peripheral blood, obtained on day 0 of AZD1222 vaccination. The receptors shown here come from an adult in good health.

The V and J genes are TRBV18 and TRBJ1-1, with 7 bases fitting TRBD1. The CDR3 totals 15 residues. Per the germline V gene, CDR1 is KGHSH and CDR2 is LQKENI. Trimming cost V 0 bases and J 4 bases; bases outside gene matches: 5. The CDR3 DNA is TGTGCCAGCTCACCACCAGGGGGCCAAGGCACTGAAGCTTTCTTT. Residues: CASSPPGGQGTEAFF.

V and J are TRBV7-9 and TRBJ1-4, with 7 bases aligning to TRBD1. V shed 1 base and J 4 bases; nucleotides not matched to a gene: 3. The germline V gene encodes CDR1 SEHNR and CDR2 FQNEAQ (reference sequence). There are 15 residues in the CDR3. The CDR3 loop reads CASSLGGTDNEKLFF. DNA for the CDR3: TGTGCCAGCAGCTTAGGCGGGACAGATAATGAAAAACTGTTTTTT. The full variable domain, completed using reference TRBV7-9 and TRBJ1-4, is DTGVSQNPRHKITKRGQNVTFRCDPISEHNRLYWYRQTLGQGPEFLTYFQNEAQLEKSRLLSDRFSAERPKGSFSTLEIQRTEQGDSAMYLCASSLGGTDNEKLFFGSGTQLSVL.

J is TRBJ2-5 and V is TRBV7-9; tentative D call: TRBD2 (6 bases). The CDR3 totals 16 residues. V was shortened by 5 bases and J by 2 bases, with 18 bases between the two germline ends. CDR1 is SEHNR, CDR2 FQNEAQ, per germline (reference sequence). The CDR3: CASSPPRSRGQETQYF. In DNA form, the CDR3 reads TGTGCCAGCAGCCCACCGCGGAGCCGGGGGCAAGAGACCCAGTACTTC.

The genes are TRBV6-5 and TRBJ1-5; tentative D call: TRBD1 (6 bases). The V end was cut by 8 bases, the J end by 7 bases, with 15 bases between. Germline CDR1 and CDR2: MNHEY and SVGAGI. CDR3 length: 13 residues. CDR3: CASGLRGLQPQHF. The CDR3 DNA follows: TGTGCCAGCGGGCTTCGGGGGCTCCAGCCCCAGCATTTT.

V usage is TRBV29-1 and J usage is TRBJ2-3; the match to TRBD2 covers 9 bases. The ends lost 4 bases at V and 2 bases at J; junction bases unmatched: 7. Germline CDR1 and CDR2: SQVTM and ANQGSEA. The CDR3 covers 15 residues. The CDR3 DNA sequence: TGCAGCGTTGTGGGGCTAGCGGGGTCCACAGATACGCAGTATTTT. Translation gives CSVVGLAGSTDTQYF.

The chain joins TRBV9 to TRBJ1-6; the D gene is possibly TRBD1 (5 bases). CDR1 and CDR2 (germline): SGDLS, YYNGEE. The CDR3 spans 14 residues. Trimming removed 4 bases from V and 10 bases from J, with 15 bases in between. The CDR3 sequence is CASSPGQGRSPLHF. The CDR3 DNA is TGTGCCAGCAGCCCCGGGCAGGGCAGGTCACCCCTCCACTTT.

V and J are TRBV3-1 (or the pseudogene TRBV3-2) and TRBJ1-1, with TRBD1 identical over 9 bases. In germline, CDR1 is LGHDT, CDR2 YNNKEL (reference sequence). This CDR3 is built from 15 residues. The V gene end was trimmed by 0 bases and the J gene end by 5 bases; junction bases not matched to a gene: 4. The CDR3 here is CASSQDHRGQTEAFF. The CDR3 region has the DNA TGTGCCAGCAGCCAAGATCACAGGGGGCAAACTGAAGCTTTCTTT.

This clone was picked up one time. J is TRBJ2-7 and V is TRBV19; 9 bases are shared with TRBD1. V shed 3 bases and J 4 bases; nucleotides not matched to a gene: 13. The germline V gene has CDR1 LNHDA and CDR2 SQIVND (reference sequence). This CDR3 has 17 residues. CDR3 residues: CASSMKFSRQGVYEQYF. As DNA, the CDR3 is TGTGCCAGTAGTATGAAATTTTCGAGACAGGGGGTTTACGAGCAGTACTTC. The whole variable domain, filled in from reference TRBV19 and TRBJ2-7, reads DGGITQSPKYLFRKEGQNVTLSCEQNLNHDAMYWYRQDPGQGLRLIYYSQIVNDFQKGDIAEGYSVSREKKESFPLTVTSAQKNPTAFYLCASSMKFSRQGVYEQYFGPGTRLTVT.

CDR3 sequence: CASSYEGATYYGYTF. In nucleotides, the CDR3 is TGTGCCAGCAGTTACGAGGGGGCCACCTACTATGGCTACACCTTC. The chain has TRBV6-5 and TRBJ1-2, with 7 bases fitting TRBD1. The V segment lost 2 bases and the J segment 3 bases; nucleotides outside the gene matches: 6. The germline gives CDR1 MNHEY, CDR2 SVGAGI. CDR3 length: 15 amino acids.

The rearrangement joins TRBV6-5 to TRBJ2-5; 11 nucleotides line up with TRBD1. CDR1 and CDR2 from the germline V gene are MNHEY and SVGAGI. This CDR3 is 15 amino acids long. CDR3 DNA sequence: TGTTGCAGTGCCCCCGGGACAGGGGGGGGAGAGACCCAGTACTTC. It encodes CCSAPGTGGGETQYF.

The V call is TRBV6-6, the J call TRBJ1-6; TRBD1 might be the D (6 bases). This CDR3 has 15 amino acids. CDR1 is MNHNY and CDR2 is SVGAGI in the germline V gene (reference sequence). V dropped 5 bases and J dropped 7 bases, with 15 bases sitting between them. CDR3 bases: TGTGCCAGCAGTCCCCTGGGGGGCGACAATTCACCCCTCCACTTT. This encodes CASSPLGGDNSPLHF.

The V and J genes are TRBV9 and TRBJ1-1; D ambiguous. V lost 0 bases and J lost 5, with 11 bases in between. Germline CDR1 and CDR2: SGDLS and YYNGEE. The CDR3 is made up of 14 amino acids. The CDR3 here is CASSVEDRRTEAFF. The DNA for the CDR3 is TGTGCCAGCAGCGTAGAAGATAGGAGGACTGAAGCTTTCTTT.

The genes are TRBV2 and TRBJ2-5, with D perhaps TRBD2 (6 bases). The V gene lost 4 bases and the J gene lost 5 bases, with 11 bases spanning the gap. Germline CDR1 reads SNHLY; CDR2 reads FYNNEI. The CDR3 has 13 residues. The CDR3 DNA sequence: TGTGCCAGCAGTGTGCGAGGGAGGGAGACCCAGTACTTC. Amino acid sequence: CASSVRGRETQYF. Full variable domain (outside the CDR3, taken from reference TRBV2 and TRBJ2-5): EPEVTQTPSHQVTQMGQEVILRCVPISNHLYFYWYRQILGQKVEFLVSFYNNEISEKSEIFDDQFSVERPDGSNFTLKIRSTKLEDSAMYFCASSVRGRETQYFGPGTRLLVL.

This chain connects TRBV15 to TRBJ2-7, with 12 bases that match TRBD2. The junction had 9 bases not matched to a gene; V was cut back by 0 bases and J by 6 bases. This CDR3 region has 17 residues. Germline V lookup: CDR1 LNHNV, CDR2 YYDKDF (reference sequence). The CDR3 sequence: CATSRDGALAGGPEQYF. The DNA for the CDR3 is TGTGCCACCAGCAGAGATGGTGCCCTAGCGGGGGGGCCCGAGCAGTACTTC.

A note on this clone: At one end, the junction sequence differs from germline, possibly due to a read error. The chain is built from TRBV2 and TRBJ2-1; D possibly matches TRBD1 or TRBD2 (6 bases each). The CDR3 has 11 residues. CDR1 is SNHLY and CDR2 is FYNNEI in the germline V gene. The CDR3, as DNA: TGTGCCAGCAGTGAAGCAGGGGGGTTACTCTTC. Amino acids: CASSEAGGLLF.

The chain is built from TRBV7-8 and TRBJ2-3; TRBD2 aligns across 10 bases. V lost 1 base, J lost 4 bases, and 5 bases stayed unmatched. Germline V gene lookup returns CDR1 SGHVS and CDR2 FQNEAQ. The CDR3 contains 16 residues. The CDR3 spells CASSLVRAGGPDTQYF. DNA of the CDR3: TGTGCCAGCAGCTTAGTGCGAGCGGGAGGGCCAGATACGCAGTATTTT.